The 2 T cell receptor beta chains listed next were all sequenced from one sample in a study of cytomegalovirus exposure and HLA in healthy donors. In the PCR, 60 Vbeta and 13 Jbeta primers were used. The table came from immunoSEQ multiplex PCR; TCRdb's copy has only in-frame clones and leaves some out. The sample records 99,000 or so clones, around 80% being singletons. Source material: PBMCs. The receptor source for this set is a man in his 60s in good health and CMV-seropositive.

This chain connects TRBV20-1 to TRBJ2-3; TRBD2 matches 10 bases. CDR3 length: 11 residues. With V trimmed by 5 bases and J by 8 bases, 1 base remained unmatched. CDR1 is DFQATT, CDR2 SNEGSKA, per germline (reference sequence). CDR3 sequence (DNA): TGCAGTGCTCTAGCGGGGGTTACGCAGTATTTT. Translation gives CSALAGVTQYF.

The chain combines TRBV2 with TRBJ2-5; D possibly corresponds to TRBD2 (7 bases). The germline V and J ends were trimmed by 6 bases and 1 base, with 15 bases remaining between them. The length of the CDR3 is 15 residues. CDR1 and CDR2 from the germline V gene are SNHLY and FYNNEI. Here the CDR3 reads CASRRSRGPQETQYF. The DNA of the CDR3 is TGTGCCAGCAGACGCTCGCGGGGGCCCCAAGAGACCCAGTACTTC.